The clone carrying this T cell receptor beta chain was found a few times. Its antigen is still unknown. TCRdb used MiXCR to reprocess the reads, holding one entry per CDR3 protein. The sample contains approximately 500,000 distinct CDR3 sequences, 25% to 35% of which appear only once. This record belongs to a study of T cell repertoires in cytomegalovirus infection. Germline lookup yields CDR1 MDHEN and CDR2 SYDVKM. Germline trimming cut 5 bases from V and 2 bases from J; bases unmatched to any gene: 12. CDR3 length equals 16 residues. The sample here was cultured PBMCs, taken from culture after CMV antigen stimulation. This chain uses TRBV28 with TRBJ2-7; TRBD1 aligns across 7 bases. The receptor's source is a human donor in good health (CMV status not recorded). Some clones in this sample may be carry-over from other donors' samples. The chain's CDR3 is CASSAIPRDSPYEQYF. The DNA of the CDR3 is TGTGCCAGCAGTGCTATCCCCCGGGACAGCCCCTACGAGCAGTACTTC. Full variable domain (remainder filled in from reference TRBV28 and TRBJ2-7): DVKVTQSSRYLVKRTGEKVFLECVQDMDHENMFWYRQDPGLGLRLIYFSYDVKMKEKGDIPEGYSVSREKKERFSLILESASTNQTSMYLCASSAIPRDSPYEQYFGPGTRLTVT.